The TCR beta chain under discussion was sequenced for a study of shared clonotypes between healthy human individuals (dated by TCRdb to between 2020 and 2021). Looking at the study overall: Three men and a couple of women, aged 18 to 49 years, made up the cohort. Between about 0.8 and 9 billion PBMCs per donor were obtained by leukapheresis. To estimate repertoire size and how much clonotype sharing occurs between individuals, the study deeply sequenced the blood TCR repertoires of five healthy adults. To increase sequencing depth and limit assay-specific biases, TCR repertoire library preparation and sequencing were carried out by different laboratories using diverse techniques. For each donor, CD4 naive and CD4 memory were each run on three plates, CD8 naive on two plates, and CD8 memory on one plate.

Details on this clone: It has no known antigen specificity. Base-call qualities are not available, and no considerably larger clone is one nucleotide away.

The donors were healthy, HIV-negative adults with no recently reported acute infections or vaccinations. Every donor was a Caucasian adult living in Nashville, Tennessee, USA. CD8 memory samples combined magnetically selected CD45RO+ cells with CCR7-negative CD45RA+ effector memory (TemRA) cells. After blood collection by leukapheresis, PBMCs were isolated using Ficoll-Histopaque density gradient centrifugation and then cryopreserved in the vapor phase of liquid nitrogen. Analytical flow cytometry was used to check the purity and quantity of each magnetically sorted T cell population. Each sorted fraction had its genomic DNA isolated and then quantified by UV absorbance on a Nanodrop 2000c. Findings and caveats that apply to the study as a whole: Clonotypes shared by all four sorted-subset donors showed higher generation probabilities than non-shared clonotypes. About 5% of naive CD4, around 3.6% of naive CD8, roughly 2.4% of memory CD4, and less than 0.45% of memory CD8 clonotypes were shared across several donors. Pairwise subsampling indicated that sequencing depth was expected to affect the degree of clonotype sharing among donors. Estimated clonotype richness was generally larger for naive than for memory subsets. Sampling was restricted to blood, and TCR repertoires in tissue are likely to differ from TCR repertoires in blood. The genetic and exposure-history diversity represented was limited by the small number of donors. Even with the large sequencing depth, rarefaction of the sorted-subset datasets indicated that sequencing was incomplete.

Using the deep immunoSEQ assay, TCR CDR3 regions were amplified from genomic DNA by multiplex PCR. Extracted genomic DNA from each cell subset was distributed evenly across all wells of several immunoSEQ 96-well plates, and each plate was treated as a replicate. Each replicate PCR for sorted subsets received about 0.2 ug genomic DNA, equal to about 30,000 T cell genomes. Purified libraries were quantified with a Qubit 3.0 fluorometer, sized on a Bioanalyzer 2100, and re-quantified with the KAPA Library Quantification kit. A separate single-read 150-cycle Illumina NextSeq 550 flow cell was used to sequence each immunoSEQ 96-well plate. The authors' analysis ran thus. Because only junctional sequences without quality scores were contained in the immunoSEQ output, filtering matching that applied to full-length reads could not be performed. Sequences were annotated with PyIR, a Python wrapper for IgBLAST v1.9, using IMGT germline references to assign V/J genes and CDR3. Reads were filtered out if the reads had weak V/J assignments (E-value above 1e-6), no CDR3, stop codons, out-of-frame junctions, or ambiguous translated residues. V3J clonotypes were defined as sequences sharing an identical inferred V gene, J gene, and CDR3 amino acid sequence. To compute the percentage overlap between repertoires, the number of shared unique clonotypes was divided by the size of the smaller repertoire. Repertoire richness was assessed with RTK rarefaction, the Chao1 estimator, and Recon v2.1 estimates of unobserved clonotypes. Generation probabilities for all TCRbeta clonotypes obtained by the gDNA method from a handful of donors were computed using OLGA. Not all clones reach the TCRdb copy of this immuneACCESS table, which keeps in-frame sequences only. Checked studies attribute under half of the gap to unresolved V genes and leave the rest unexplained. V, J and clone size derive from that table, while D and trimming were established from the DNA sequence. The sample records a few hundred thousand clones, 90% to 98% of which are singletons. Together, the top ten hold around 0.3% of the sample.

As encoded in the germline V gene, CDR1 is MGHRA while CDR2 is YSYEKL. Germline trimming amounts to 1 base on V and 4 bases on J, with 15 as the count of junction bases outside the gene matches. The CDR3 spans 19 residues, from the cysteine through the phenylalanine. The only DNA kept is the CDR3, 57 bases in frame from the first base. The receptor's source is a man aged 25 to 40 in good health. Material for sequencing was memory CD8+ T cells sorted from blood. This specimen's cell subset or site label, interpreted: CD45RO+ cells pooled with CCR7-negative TemRA cells. The sequence is built from TRBV4-1 and TRBJ2-7, and 11 junctional nucleotides match TRBD2. The CDR3 here reads CASSQVGTSGRRRSYEQYF. The nucleotide sequence is TGCGCCAGCAGCCAAGTCGGGACTAGCGGCCGTAGGAGGTCGTACGAGCAGTACTTC.